This is a list of T cell receptor beta chains from one sample in a study of cytomegalovirus exposure and HLA in healthy donors. Produced via immunoSEQ multiplex PCR; TCRdb's table is partial and in-frame only. The table lists 160,000 or so clones, roughly 80% of them singletons, with roughly 6.2% in the top ten. Sequenced input: PBMCs. These receptors originate from a male donor in good health and CMV-seropositive. Each CDR3 is given with its conserved first and last residue. Each record gives: V gene, clone size, J gene, D gene, CDR3 protein, CDR3 DNA. D genes are given only for firm matches. Clone size appears in some rows only: once, few, many, or a class for an expanded clone.

V gene: TRBV27
clone size: .
J gene: TRBJ2-7
D gene: TRBD1
CDR3 protein: CASKGQGAYEQYF
CDR3 DNA: TGTGCCAGCAAGGGACAGGGGGCCTACGAGCAGTACTTC

V gene: TRBV5-1
clone size: .
J gene: TRBJ2-3
D gene: .
CDR3 protein: CASSLGALSTSTDTQYF
CDR3 DNA: TGCGCCAGCAGCTTGGGGGCGCTATCTACTAGCACAGATACGCAGTATTTT

V gene: TRBV6-1
clone size: few
J gene: TRBJ1-5
D gene: .
CDR3 protein: CASGLTGLGNQPQHF
CDR3 DNA: TGTGCCAGCGGGTTAACCGGGTTGGGCAATCAGCCCCAGCATTTT

V gene: TRBV2
clone size: once
J gene: TRBJ2-7
D gene: .
CDR3 protein: CASSWRGLISYEQYF
CDR3 DNA: TGTGCCAGCAGTTGGAGGGGCTTAATCTCCTACGAGCAGTACTTC

V gene: TRBV4-1
clone size: once
J gene: TRBJ2-1
D gene: .
CDR3 protein: CASSPAIGGEQFF
CDR3 DNA: TGCGCCAGCAGCCCCGCGATCGGGGGTGAGCAGTTCTTC

V gene: TRBV27
clone size: few
J gene: TRBJ2-7
D gene: TRBD2
CDR3 protein: CASRGLAGAPFQYF
CDR3 DNA: TGTGCCAGCAGGGGACTAGCGGGAGCCCCGTTTCAGTACTTC

V gene: TRBV7-6
clone size: .
J gene: TRBJ2-7
D gene: TRBD1
CDR3 protein: CASSWDRSYEQYF
CDR3 DNA: TGTGCCAGCAGCTGGGACAGGTCCTACGAGCAGTACTTC

V gene: TRBV11-3
clone size: .
J gene: TRBJ2-7
D gene: .
CDR3 protein: CASSLEAGRSYEQYF
CDR3 DNA: TGTGCCAGCAGCTTAGAGGCAGGGCGGAGCTACGAGCAGTACTTC

V gene: TRBV28
clone size: .
J gene: TRBJ1-5
D gene: .
CDR3 protein: CASSWANQPQHF
CDR3 DNA: TGTGCCAGCAGCTGGGCCAATCAGCCCCAGCATTTT

V gene: TRBV6-6
clone size: .
J gene: TRBJ1-4
D gene: .
CDR3 protein: CASSYGGKADEKLFF
CDR3 DNA: TGTGCCAGCAGTTACGGGGGGAAGGCTGACGAAAAACTGTTTTTT

V gene: TRBV30
clone size: .
J gene: TRBJ1-1
D gene: .
CDR3 protein: CASGGGTEAFF
CDR3 DNA: TGTGCCTCCGGGGGGGGGACTGAAGCTTTCTTT

V gene: TRBV9
clone size: .
J gene: TRBJ2-5
D gene: .
CDR3 protein: CASSVMTGWERETQYF
CDR3 DNA: TGTGCCAGCAGCGTTATGACAGGTTGGGAGCGAGAGACCCAGTACTTC

V gene: TRBV25-1
clone size: .
J gene: TRBJ2-2
D gene: TRBD1
CDR3 protein: CASSELGTGADTGELFF
CDR3 DNA: TGTGCCAGCAGTGAATTAGGGACAGGGGCGGACACCGGGGAGCTGTTTTTT

V gene: TRBV6-1
clone size: .
J gene: TRBJ1-5
D gene: .
CDR3 protein: CASSERGWNQPQHF
CDR3 DNA: TGTGCCAGCAGTGAAAGGGGCTGGAATCAGCCCCAGCATTTT

V gene: TRBV11-3
clone size: .
J gene: TRBJ2-1
D gene: TRBD2
CDR3 protein: CASSPSGNILNEQFF
CDR3 DNA: TGTGCCAGCAGCCCCAGCGGGAATATCCTCAATGAGCAGTTCTTC

V gene: TRBV27
clone size: .
J gene: TRBJ1-5
D gene: .
CDR3 protein: CASSLSKAGEPQHF
CDR3 DNA: TGTGCCAGCAGCCTTTCCAAGGCAGGGGAGCCCCAGCATTTT

V gene: TRBV5-1
clone size: few
J gene: TRBJ1-3
D gene: TRBD1
CDR3 protein: CASSSRGPTGVGGNTIYF
CDR3 DNA: TGCGCCAGCAGCTCCCGCGGGCCGACAGGGGTCGGCGGAAACACCATATATTTT

V gene: TRBV19
clone size: .
J gene: TRBJ2-7
D gene: .
CDR3 protein: CASSLTDSSYEQYF
CDR3 DNA: TGTGCCAGTAGTCTGACGGACAGCTCCTACGAGCAGTACTTC

V gene: TRBV12-5
clone size: .
J gene: TRBJ2-7
D gene: TRBD1
CDR3 protein: CASGLGQGYEQYF
CDR3 DNA: TGTGCTAGTGGTTTGGGACAGGGCTACGAGCAGTACTTC

V gene: TRBV14
clone size: .
J gene: TRBJ2-2
D gene: .
CDR3 protein: CASSPQGRGTGELFF
CDR3 DNA: TGTGCCAGCAGCCCACAGGGTAGGGGCACCGGGGAGCTGTTTTTT

V gene: TRBV18
clone size: .
J gene: TRBJ1-4
D gene: .
CDR3 protein: CASSPPSLANEKLFF
CDR3 DNA: TGTGCCAGCTCACCCCCCAGTCTCGCTAATGAAAAACTGTTTTTT

V gene: TRBV15
clone size: .
J gene: TRBJ2-5
D gene: .
CDR3 protein: CATSRDLEGKAQYF
CDR3 DNA: TGTGCCACCAGCAGAGATCTAGAAGGAAAAGCCCAGTACTTC

V gene: TRBV25-1
clone size: .
J gene: TRBJ1-1
D gene: TRBD1
CDR3 protein: CASSWRGLGNTEAFF
CDR3 DNA: TGTGCCAGCAGCTGGAGGGGGCTCGGGAACACTGAAGCTTTCTTT

V gene: TRBV19
clone size: .
J gene: TRBJ2-1
D gene: TRBD2
CDR3 protein: CASAVATSGKNEQFF
CDR3 DNA: TGTGCCAGCGCGGTCGCGACTAGCGGCAAAAATGAGCAGTTCTTC

V gene: TRBV7-2
clone size: .
J gene: TRBJ2-1
D gene: TRBD2
CDR3 protein: CASSLGRGEQFF
CDR3 DNA: TGTGCCAGCAGCTTGGGGAGGGGTGAGCAGTTCTTC

V gene: TRBV2
clone size: .
J gene: TRBJ2-1
D gene: TRBD1
CDR3 protein: CASRPRDRGNNEQFF
CDR3 DNA: TGTGCCAGCAGACCCCGGGACAGGGGGAACAATGAGCAGTTCTTC

V gene: TRBV4-2
clone size: once
J gene: TRBJ1-1
D gene: .
CDR3 protein: CASSREGMNTEAFF
CDR3 DNA: TGTGCCAGCAGTCGGGAGGGGATGAACACTGAAGCTTTCTTT

V gene: TRBV9
clone size: .
J gene: TRBJ2-1
D gene: .
CDR3 protein: CASSAGTEQFF
CDR3 DNA: TGTGCCAGCAGCGCTGGGACAGAGCAGTTCTTC

V gene: TRBV4-2
clone size: .
J gene: TRBJ2-7
D gene: .
CDR3 protein: CASSQGPGVGEQYF
CDR3 DNA: TGTGCCAGCAGCCAAGGTCCGGGAGTGGGCGAGCAGTACTTC

V gene: TRBV4-1
clone size: .
J gene: TRBJ2-2
D gene: .
CDR3 protein: CASSQEEGAGELFF
CDR3 DNA: TGCGCCAGCAGCCAAGAGGAGGGTGCCGGGGAGCTGTTTTTT

V gene: TRBV7-9
clone size: .
J gene: TRBJ2-1
D gene: .
CDR3 protein: CASELSPEQEQFF
CDR3 DNA: TGTGCCAGCGAGCTTAGTCCCGAACAGGAGCAGTTCTTC

V gene: TRBV4-3
clone size: once
J gene: TRBJ1-4
D gene: .
CDR3 protein: CASSLGRAEKLFF
CDR3 DNA: TGCGCCAGCAGCCTCGGGCGGGCAGAAAAACTGTTTTTT

V gene: TRBV30
clone size: .
J gene: TRBJ2-5
D gene: TRBD2
CDR3 protein: CAWSRLAGGFGETQYF
CDR3 DNA: TGTGCCTGGAGTAGGCTAGCGGGAGGGTTCGGTGAGACCCAGTACTTC

V gene: TRBV5-1
clone size: .
J gene: TRBJ2-1
D gene: TRBD2
CDR3 protein: CASIGGSSTNEQFF
CDR3 DNA: TGCGCCAGCATCGGGGGGTCCTCGACCAATGAGCAGTTCTTC

V gene: TRBV28
clone size: .
J gene: TRBJ2-7
D gene: .
CDR3 protein: CASRGPKHEQYF
CDR3 DNA: TGTGCCAGCAGGGGCCCCAAACACGAGCAGTACTTC

V gene: TRBV30
clone size: .
J gene: TRBJ1-6
D gene: .
CDR3 protein: CAWSVDPLRAPLHF
CDR3 DNA: TGTGCCTGGAGCGTCGACCCACTACGCGCACCCCTCCACTTT

V gene: TRBV29-1
clone size: .
J gene: TRBJ2-7
D gene: TRBD1
CDR3 protein: CSVYLSTGYEQYF
CDR3 DNA: TGCAGCGTTTATTTATCGACAGGGTACGAGCAGTACTTC

V gene: TRBV28
clone size: .
J gene: TRBJ2-3
D gene: TRBD1
CDR3 protein: CASRRTGETDTQYF
CDR3 DNA: TGTGCCAGCAGGAGGACAGGGGAAACAGATACGCAGTATTTT

V gene: TRBV19
clone size: .
J gene: TRBJ2-5
D gene: TRBD2
CDR3 protein: CASSMGPLRARLAGERGKGETQYF
CDR3 DNA: TGTGCCAGTAGTATGGGCCCCCTCCGGGCCCGACTAGCGGGAGAGAGGGGGAAGGGGGAGACCCAGTACTTC

V gene: TRBV5-5
clone size: .
J gene: TRBJ2-5
D gene: TRBD1
CDR3 protein: CASSLVFAGGIIGETQYF
CDR3 DNA: TGTGCCAGCAGCTTGGTATTCGCAGGGGGCATTATTGGAGAGACCCAGTACTTC

V gene: TRBV28
clone size: .
J gene: TRBJ1-1
D gene: .
CDR3 protein: CASRNTGMNTEAFF
CDR3 DNA: TGTGCCAGCAGAAACACAGGGATGAACACTGAAGCTTTCTTT

V gene: TRBV9
clone size: .
J gene: TRBJ1-6
D gene: .
CDR3 protein: CASSVVEGGNSPLHF
CDR3 DNA: TGTGCCAGCAGCGTAGTTGAGGGCGGGAATTCACCCCTCCACTTT

V gene: TRBV19
clone size: .
J gene: TRBJ1-1
D gene: .
CDR3 protein: CASSTRKNTEAFF
CDR3 DNA: TGTGCCAGTAGTACCAGGAAGAACACTGAAGCTTTCTTT